The rows below give T cell receptor beta chains drawn from one sample of a study of vaccination and CD4 T cells after COVID-19. TCRdb used MiXCR to reprocess the PCR reads, holding one entry per CDR3 protein. The sample lists 3,500 to 4,500 distinct CDR3 sequences; 20% to 25% were seen once. These receptors' targets are unknown. The sample was CD4+ T cells from blood, cultured in vitro. Receptors were obtained from a human donor in good health. The CDR3 runs from the conserved cysteine through the conserved F or W. A D gene is named only where the DNA matches it firmly. Expanded clones are given a class, and other clones once, few, many or no size at all.

>TRBD1|-|TRBV20-1|TRBJ1-2
TGCAGCGCTAGAAGGGACAGGGGGCTCTACACCTTC
CSARRDRGLYTF
>-|few|TRBV2|TRBJ2-7
TGTGCCAGCAGTGAAAGGACAGAGCAGTACTTC
CASSERTEQYF
>-|-|TRBV5-4|TRBJ2-4
TGTGCCAGCAGCTTGGCGGGCAGGGCCAAAAACATTCAGTACTTC
CASSLAGRAKNIQYF
>-|-|TRBV6-4|TRBJ1-4
TGTGCCAGCAGTGACTCGAGGTTCCAAGGGGTTGATAATGAAAAACTGTTTTTT
CASSDSRFQGVDNEKLFF
>-|-|TRBV14|TRBJ1-2
TGTGCCAGCAGCCATCCGGACAGCCACTATGGCTCCACCTTC
CASSHPDSHYGSTF
>-|-|TRBV2|TRBJ1-2
TGTGCCAGCAGTGACGAGGGGTACTATGGCTACACCTTC
CASSDEGYYGYTF
>-|-|TRBV5-1|TRBJ1-4
TGCGCCAGCAGCTTGTACCCCGCGCAGGAAAAACTGTTTTTT
CASSLYPAQEKLFF
>-|-|TRBV4-1|TRBJ2-3
TGCGCCAGCAGCCAAGATCAAACGTTAGGGGAATTACTAAATACGCAGTATTTT
CASSQDQTLGELLNTQYF
>TRBD2|-|TRBV9|TRBJ2-3
TGTGCCAGCAGCGTAGGGCCTAGCGGGAGCACAGATACGCAGTATTTT
CASSVGPSGSTDTQYF
>TRBD1|few|TRBV6-1|TRBJ2-3
TGTGCCAGCAGTGACCGGGGGACAGGGTTTGGGGGTACGCAGTATTTT
CASSDRGTGFGGTQYF
>-|-|TRBV6-1|TRBJ1-2
TGTGCCAGCAAGAAGCAGGGACTCTATGGCTACACCTTC
CASKKQGLYGYTF
>TRBD2|once|TRBV20-1|TRBJ2-1
TGCAGTGCTAGAGCCTTAGCGGGGGGGTGGGACAATGAGCAGTTCTTC
CSARALAGGWDNEQFF
>-|-|TRBV23-1|TRBJ1-5
TGCGCCAGCAGTCAATCCCGGGGGGAAGAGCAGCCCCAGCATTTT
CASSQSRGEEQPQHF
>-|-|TRBV3-1|TRBJ2-3
TGTGCCAGCAGCCATGGAGGGATAGGGGATACGCAGTATTTT
CASSHGGIGDTQYF
>-|few|TRBV11-3|TRBJ2-5
TGTGCCAGCAGCTTAAGCCAGGGAGGTACCCAGTACTTC
CASSLSQGGTQYF
>TRBD1|large|TRBV28|TRBJ1-2
TGTGCCAGCAGTCGTTGGACAGGACTTAACTATGGCTACACCTTC
CASSRWTGLNYGYTF
>-|-|TRBV7-8|TRBJ2-1
TGTGCCAGCAGCCCTTTGGAGGAGCAGTTCTTC
CASSPLEEQFF
>-|-|TRBV28|TRBJ1-5
TGTGCCAGCAGTATAGAGGGAAATCAGCCCCAGCATTTT
CASSIEGNQPQHF
>-|-|TRBV28|TRBJ1-1
TGTGCCAGTCCCTCTTCGGGGTCTTGGGCTATGAACACTGAAGCTTTCTTT
CASPSSGSWAMNTEAFF
>TRBD1|-|TRBV28|TRBJ1-5
TGTGCCAGCAGTTTATCAGGGGGCGACTACAATTGTCAGCCCCAGCATTTT
CASSLSGGDYNCQPQHF
>-|-|TRBV2|TRBJ2-2
TGTGCCAGCAAGACGAGGCGGGATGCCGGGGAGCTGTTTTTT
CASKTRRDAGELFF
>-|-|TRBV14|TRBJ2-7
TGTGCCAGCAGCCAAGGACAGAACTACGAGCAGTACTTC
CASSQGQNYEQYF
>-|-|TRBV6-2/TRBV6-3|TRBJ1-2
TGTGCCAGCACAACAAACCGTAACTATGGCTACGCCTTC
CASTTNRNYGYAF
>-|-|TRBV7-2|TRBJ1-4
TGTGCCAGCAGCCCGACGGCAACTAATGAAAAACTGTTTTTT
CASSPTATNEKLFF
>TRBD1|few|TRBV19|TRBJ2-3
TGTGCCAGTAGTACGACAGGGGGAGTGAGTACAGATACGCAGTATTTT
CASSTTGGVSTDTQYF
>-|few|TRBV2|TRBJ1-6
TGTGCCAGCAGCCCCTCCGGGGTACGTGATTCACCCCTCCACTTT
CASSPSGVRDSPLHF
>TRBD1|few|TRBV2|TRBJ1-1
TGTGCCAGCAGTGGGACAGGGCACACTGAAGCTTTCTTT
CASSGTGHTEAFF
>TRBD2|-|TRBV7-2|TRBJ2-7
TGTGCCAGCAGTACTAGCGGGGGATCCTACGAGCAGTACTTC
CASSTSGGSYEQYF
>-|-|TRBV27|TRBJ2-3
TGTGCCAGCAGTTTTCAGGATACGCAGTATTTT
CASSFQDTQYF
>-|medium-sized|TRBV20-1|TRBJ1-1
TGCAGTGCTAGAGATGGTAGGGTCTCTGGACCTGAAGCTTTCTTT
CSARDGRVSGPEAFF
>-|few|TRBV28|TRBJ2-1
TGTGCCAGCAGTTTAATAGGTCGGCTAGCGAGTAATGAGCAGTTCTTC
CASSLIGRLASNEQFF
>-|medium-sized|TRBV20-1|TRBJ2-5
TGCAGTGCTCCCCCGGCTAACCGTAAAGAGACCCAGTACTTC
CSAPPANRKETQYF
>TRBD1|-|TRBV7-4|TRBJ1-4
TGTGCCAGCAGCGCCTCCACCTACTACAGGGGAGGGTACGAAAAACTGTTTTTT
CASSASTYYRGGYEKLFF
>TRBD1|few|TRBV28|TRBJ1-2
TGTGCCAGCAGCGCCGGGACAGGGTCCCAAAACTATGGCTACACCTTC
CASSAGTGSQNYGYTF
>TRBD1|few|TRBV28|TRBJ2-5
TGTGCCAGCAGTTTTCGGGACAGGGGACAGACCCAGTACTTC
CASSFRDRGQTQYF
>-|few|TRBV7-6|TRBJ1-4
TGTGCCAGCAGCCCGAGGACGGCAACTAATGAAAAACTGTTTTTT
CASSPRTATNEKLFF
>TRBD1|-|TRBV29-1|TRBJ1-5
TGCAGCGTTATCACGACAGGGGATGGTCAGCCCCAGCATTTT
CSVITTGDGQPQHF
>-|-|TRBV7-2|TRBJ2-1
TGTGCCAGCAGCTTACAGGCAGCTGGTGAGCAGTTCTTC
CASSLQAAGEQFF
>-|few|TRBV20-1|TRBJ2-3
TGCAGTGCTAGAGATTTTCGTGGGGTCACAGATACGCAGTATTTT
CSARDFRGVTDTQYF
>-|few|TRBV11-2|TRBJ1-5
TGTGCCAGCAGCTTAGCCTTTGGGAGCAATCAGCCCCAGCATTTT
CASSLAFGSNQPQHF
>TRBD1|-|TRBV7-2|TRBJ2-5
TGTGCCAGCAGCTCTAGACAGGGGCCCCAGTACTTC
CASSSRQGPQYF
>-|-|TRBV14|TRBJ2-7
TGTGCCAGCAGCCAAAGGCAACGAGGTGACGAGCAGTACTTC
CASSQRQRGDEQYF
>-|-|TRBV7-3|TRBJ2-3
TGTGCCAGCAGCCGCAACACAGATACGCAGTATTTT
CASSRNTDTQYF
>-|-|TRBV21-1|TRBJ2-5
TGTGCCAGCAGCAAAGCTCTAGGCGTAAGACAAAAAGAGACCCAGTACTTC
CASSKALGVRQKETQYF
>-|-|TRBV29-1|TRBJ2-3
TGCAGCGTTGAATCACGATCAATGGACACGCAGTATTTT
CSVESRSMDTQYF
>-|few|TRBV7-3|TRBJ2-2
TGTGCCAGCAGCTCAGTGGTAGGGACCGGGGAGCTGTTTTTT
CASSSVVGTGELFF
>-|few|TRBV19|TRBJ1-2
TGTGCCAGTAGTGCCAACCGGGACCCGTCCTATGGCTACACCTTC
CASSANRDPSYGYTF
>-|few|TRBV12-3/TRBV12-4|TRBJ2-2
TGTGCCAGCAGTTTGAACCCAGCGATCGGCACCGGGGAGCTGTTTTTT
CASSLNPAIGTGELFF
>-|few|TRBV11-3|TRBJ2-7
TGTGCCAGCAGCTCCTCTGGTTCATACGAGCAGTACTTC
CASSSSGSYEQYF
>-|-|TRBV6-1|TRBJ1-5
TGTGCCAGCAGTGAACAGCCCGGGGGAGCCGCATTTCGTTATAGCAATCAGCCCCAGCATTTT
CASSEQPGGAAFRYSNQPQHF
>-|-|TRBV5-4|TRBJ1-1
TGTGCCAGCAGCTCGTCTGGGGGGGCAAGAACTGAAGCTTTCTTT
CASSSSGGARTEAFF
>-|medium-sized|TRBV11-2|TRBJ1-5
TGTGCCAGCAGCTTCACTTCCTCCAGCGATCAGCCCCAGCATTTT
CASSFTSSSDQPQHF
>-|-|TRBV6-2/TRBV6-3|TRBJ2-7
TGTGCCAGCAGTTCCCGCTACGAGCAGTACTTC
CASSSRYEQYF
>TRBD2|few|TRBV2|TRBJ2-3
TGTGCCAGCAGTGGGCTAGCGGGAGGCACAGATACGCAGTATTTT
CASSGLAGGTDTQYF
>-|once|TRBV4-1|TRBJ1-1
TGCGCCAGCAGCCAAGGACACTCGATGAACACTGAAGCTTTCTTT
CASSQGHSMNTEAFF